This T cell receptor (beta chain) originates from a study of T cell changes during pregnancy in multiple sclerosis. Generated by immunoSEQ multiplex PCR, the TCRdb table keeps only in-frame clones and is missing some. The sample records roughly 75,000 clones, about 92% being singletons. The V and J ends lost 6 bases and 4 bases, in that order; junction bases with no gene match: 4. The CDR3 is 13 amino acids. CDR1 and CDR2 (germline): MNHNS, SASEGT. V is TRBV6-1 and J is TRBJ1-2; 8 bases agree with TRBD1. The clonotype comes from a female donor in good health, enrolled as a control in a pregnancy study. Source: peripheral blood, taken after pregnancy. The CDR3 sequence: CASRRTGSYGYTF. The DNA of the CDR3 is TGTGCCAGCAGACGGACAGGGAGCTATGGCTACACCTTC.